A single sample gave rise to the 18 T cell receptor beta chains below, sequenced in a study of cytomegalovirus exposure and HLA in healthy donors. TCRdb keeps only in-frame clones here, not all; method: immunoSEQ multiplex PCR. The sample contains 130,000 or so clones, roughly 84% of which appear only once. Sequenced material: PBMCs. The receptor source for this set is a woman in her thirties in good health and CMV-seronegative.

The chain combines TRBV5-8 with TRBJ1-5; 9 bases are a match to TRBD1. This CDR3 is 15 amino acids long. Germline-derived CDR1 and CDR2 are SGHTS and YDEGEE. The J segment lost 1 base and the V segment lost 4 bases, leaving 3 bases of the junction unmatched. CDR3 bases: TGTGCCAGCAGCCTAGGACAGGGGAGCAATCAGCCCCAGCATTTT. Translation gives CASSLGQGSNQPQHF.

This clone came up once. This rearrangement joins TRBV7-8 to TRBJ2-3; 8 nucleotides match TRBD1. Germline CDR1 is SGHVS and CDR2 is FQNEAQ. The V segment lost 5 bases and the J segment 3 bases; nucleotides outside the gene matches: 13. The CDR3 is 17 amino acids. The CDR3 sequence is CASSPARVQGVTDTQYF. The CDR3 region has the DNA TGTGCCAGCAGCCCAGCGAGGGTACAGGGGGTGACAGATACGCAGTATTTT.

As DNA, the CDR3 is TGCGCCAGCAGCCAAGGAAGAGCTGGGGCCAACGTCCTGACTTTC. It codes for CASSQGRAGANVLTF. The V gene is TRBV4-1, the J gene TRBJ2-6; no clear D gene. The length of the CDR3 is 15 residues. V was cut by 1 base and J by 2 bases, with 6 bases left in between. Per germline, CDR1 MGHRA and CDR2 YSYEKL.

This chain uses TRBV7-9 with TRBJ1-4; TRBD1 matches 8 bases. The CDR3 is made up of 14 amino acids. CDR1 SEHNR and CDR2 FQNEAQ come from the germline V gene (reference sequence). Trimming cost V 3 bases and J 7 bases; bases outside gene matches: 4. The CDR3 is CASSLRTGGEKLFF. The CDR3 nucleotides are TGTGCCAGCAGCTTGCGTACAGGGGGTGAAAAACTGTTTTTT.

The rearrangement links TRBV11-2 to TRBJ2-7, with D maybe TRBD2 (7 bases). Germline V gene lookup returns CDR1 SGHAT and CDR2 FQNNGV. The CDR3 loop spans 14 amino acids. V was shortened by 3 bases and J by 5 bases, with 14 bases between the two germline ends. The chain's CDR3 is CASSFPGGLNEQYF. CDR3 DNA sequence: TGTGCCAGCAGCTTCCCCGGGGGGCTCAACGAGCAGTACTTC.

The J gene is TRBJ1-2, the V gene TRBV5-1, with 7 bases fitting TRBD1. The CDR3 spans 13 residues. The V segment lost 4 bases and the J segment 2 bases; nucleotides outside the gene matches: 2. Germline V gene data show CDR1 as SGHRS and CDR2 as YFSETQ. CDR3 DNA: TGCGCCAGCAGCCCGGGACAGAACTATGGCTACACCTTC. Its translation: CASSPGQNYGYTF.

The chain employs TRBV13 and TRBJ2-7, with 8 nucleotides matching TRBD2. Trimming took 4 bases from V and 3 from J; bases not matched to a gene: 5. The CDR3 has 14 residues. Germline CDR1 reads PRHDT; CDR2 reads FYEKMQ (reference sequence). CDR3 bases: TGTGCCAGCAGCTCCTCCGGGACTAGCTACGAGCAGTACTTC. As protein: CASSSSGTSYEQYF. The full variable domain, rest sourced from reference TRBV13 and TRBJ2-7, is AAGVIQSPRHLIKEKRETATLKCYPIPRHDTVYWYQQGPGQDPQFLISFYEKMQSDKGSIPDRFSAQQFSDYHSELNMSSLELGDSALYFCASSSSGTSYEQYFGPGTRLTVT.

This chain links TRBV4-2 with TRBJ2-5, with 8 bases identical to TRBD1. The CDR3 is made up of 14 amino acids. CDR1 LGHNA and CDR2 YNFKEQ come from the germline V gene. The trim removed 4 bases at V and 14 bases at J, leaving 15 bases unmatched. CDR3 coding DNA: TGTGCCAGCAGCCTTGGGACAGGAGGGGCTTCCTACTACTTC. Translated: CASSLGTGGASYYF.

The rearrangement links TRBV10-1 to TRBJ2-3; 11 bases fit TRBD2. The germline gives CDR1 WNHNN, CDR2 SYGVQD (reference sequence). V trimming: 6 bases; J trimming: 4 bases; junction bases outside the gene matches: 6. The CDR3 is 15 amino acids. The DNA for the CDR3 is TGCGCCAGCAGGTCCGGGACTAGCGGATCAGATACGCAGTATTTT. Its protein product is CASRSGTSGSDTQYF.

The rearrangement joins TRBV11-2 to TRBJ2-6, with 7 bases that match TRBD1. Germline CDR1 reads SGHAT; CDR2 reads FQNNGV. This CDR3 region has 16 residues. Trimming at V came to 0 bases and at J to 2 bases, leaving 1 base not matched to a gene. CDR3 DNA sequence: TGTGCCAGCAGCTTAGAAGGGGGCACTGGGGCCAACGTCCTGACTTTC. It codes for CASSLEGGTGANVLTF.

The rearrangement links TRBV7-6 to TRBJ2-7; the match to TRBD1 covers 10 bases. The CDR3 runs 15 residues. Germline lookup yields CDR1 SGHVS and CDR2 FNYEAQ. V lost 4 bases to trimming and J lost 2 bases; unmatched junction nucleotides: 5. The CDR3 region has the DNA TGTGCCAGCAGCTCGGGGGGGACAGGGGCCTACGAGCAGTACTTC. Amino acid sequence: CASSSGGTGAYEQYF.

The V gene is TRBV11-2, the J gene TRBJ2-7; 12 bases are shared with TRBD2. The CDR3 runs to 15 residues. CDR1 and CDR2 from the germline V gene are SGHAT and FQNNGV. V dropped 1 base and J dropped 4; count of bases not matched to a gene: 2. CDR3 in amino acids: CASSLVLAGGYEQYF. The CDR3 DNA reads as TGTGCCAGCAGCTTAGTTCTAGCGGGGGGGTACGAGCAGTACTTC.

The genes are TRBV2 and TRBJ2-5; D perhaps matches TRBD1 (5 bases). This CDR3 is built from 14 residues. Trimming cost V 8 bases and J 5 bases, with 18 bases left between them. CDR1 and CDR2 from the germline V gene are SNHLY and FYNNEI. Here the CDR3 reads CASLSGQKGETQYF. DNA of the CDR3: TGTGCCAGCCTCTCAGGGCAAAAAGGGGAGACCCAGTACTTC. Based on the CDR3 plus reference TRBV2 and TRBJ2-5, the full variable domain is EPEVTQTPSHQVTQMGQEVILRCVPISNHLYFYWYRQILGQKVEFLVSFYNNEISEKSEIFDDQFSVERPDGSNFTLKIRSTKLEDSAMYFCASLSGQKGETQYFGPGTRLLVL.

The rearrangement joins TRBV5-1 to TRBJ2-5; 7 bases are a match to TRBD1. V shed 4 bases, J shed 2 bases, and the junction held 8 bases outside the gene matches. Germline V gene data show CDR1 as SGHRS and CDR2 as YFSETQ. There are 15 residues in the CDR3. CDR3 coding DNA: TGCGCCAGCAGCCCTGGACAGGCTATACAAGAGACCCAGTACTTC. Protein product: CASSPGQAIQETQYF.

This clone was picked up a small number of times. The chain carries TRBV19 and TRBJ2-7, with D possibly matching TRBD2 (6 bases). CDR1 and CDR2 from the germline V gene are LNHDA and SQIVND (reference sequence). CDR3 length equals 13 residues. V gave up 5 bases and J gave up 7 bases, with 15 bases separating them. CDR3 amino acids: CASSGGGAGEQYF. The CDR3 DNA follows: TGTGCCAGTAGTGGCGGCGGGGCGGGAGAGCAGTACTTC.

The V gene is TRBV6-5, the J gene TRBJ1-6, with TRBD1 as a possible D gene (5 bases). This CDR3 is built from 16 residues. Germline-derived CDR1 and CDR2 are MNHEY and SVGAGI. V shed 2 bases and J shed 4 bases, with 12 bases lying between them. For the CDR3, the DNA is TGTGCCAGCAGTTACGACCGACAGAATTATAATTCACCCCTCCACTTT. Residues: CASSYDRQNYNSPLHF.

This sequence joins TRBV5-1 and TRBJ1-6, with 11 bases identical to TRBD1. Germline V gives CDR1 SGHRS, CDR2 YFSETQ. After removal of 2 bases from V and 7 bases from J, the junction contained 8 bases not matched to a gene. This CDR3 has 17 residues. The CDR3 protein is CASSFSGQGEENSPLHF. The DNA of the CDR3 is TGCGCCAGCAGCTTCTCGGGACAGGGGGAAGAGAATTCACCCCTCCACTTT.

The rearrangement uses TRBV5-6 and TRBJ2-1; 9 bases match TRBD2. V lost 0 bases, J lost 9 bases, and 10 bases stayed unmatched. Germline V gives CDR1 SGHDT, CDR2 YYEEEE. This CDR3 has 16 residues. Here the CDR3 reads CASSLARGGGAAEQFF. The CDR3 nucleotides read TGTGCCAGCAGCTTGGCCAGAGGCGGGGGGGCCGCTGAGCAGTTCTTC. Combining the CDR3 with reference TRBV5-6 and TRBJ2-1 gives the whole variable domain DAGVTQSPTHLIKTRGQQVTLRCSPKSGHDTVSWYQQALGQGPQFIFQYYEEEERQRGNFPDRFSGHQFPNYSSELNVNALLLGDSALYLCASSLARGGGAAEQFFGPGTRLTVL.